This TCR beta chain was identified in a study of cytomegalovirus exposure and HLA in healthy donors (TCRdb year 2017). Notes on the research overall: In an earlier analysis of around 540 of the donors, 276 Gb of sequence data and 120 million or so unique TCR beta sequences from 150 million to 200 million T cells were reported. About 280 gigabases of sequencing data and some 85 million unique TCR sequences were included in an early release covering about 700 HLA-typed donors. Of the 300 to 500 genotyped donors, 70% to 90% were placed in the genetic ancestry cluster associated with self-reported Caucasian donors. The aim of the study was to test whether cataloging public T cell receptors could identify signatures of past pathogen exposure. The study profiled the T cell repertoires of 666 subjects by immunosequencing and related them to cytomegalovirus serostatus. In addition to the first cohort of 666 subjects, a separate validation cohort of about 120 different subjects was used. To predict cytomegalovirus infection status, the study combined high-throughput TCR immunosequencing, statistical association of individual TCRs with disease status, and machine learning. A later analysis re-analyzed previously published TCR beta repertoires from 650 to 800 donors and added high-resolution HLA genotyping to study TCR occurrence patterns. The later analysis used no new phenotypic data to find candidate immune exposures, relying instead on TCR beta sequences and their occurrence across donors. To decide whether each TCR beta V gene segment behaved as functional or pseudogenic, an earlier analysis of approximately 590 of the donors relied on high-throughput TCR beta sequencing. Donor age, sex, ethnicity and CMV serostatus were compiled alongside the repertoire data. A later genetic analysis used genome-wide SNP genotypes for about 65% of the roughly 700 donors, treating that subset as a discovery cohort. Every discovery cohort repertoire had been produced on one sequencing platform. Both class I and class II loci were covered by HLA typing, at four-digit resolution. The number of typed donors differed by locus: about 620-640 for A, B, C, DRB1 and DQB1; approximately 520 for DQA1; roughly 600 for DPA1; and around 490 for DPB1. Roughly five DR-DQ haplotypes were treated as single units for association and clustering because of strong linkage in the cohort. On average, about 240,000 unique TCR beta nucleotide sequences were sequenced per donor among 300 to 500 genotyped donors of the cohort, with about 17% of those sequences being non-productive.

The cohort was made up of 666 healthy bone marrow donors. At the time of sampling, all cohort members were nominally healthy, though unrecorded immune exposures were likely present. The donor tested CMV seropositive, placing the donor among the approximately 290 seropositive members of the cohort. Every donor gave a peripheral blood sample, and the peripheral blood mononuclear cells from that sample were used for TCR beta sequencing. Genomic DNA was extracted from the blood cell samples with the Qiagen DNeasy Blood Extraction Kit. The research as a whole found: Correlated functional status among segregating V segments might be attributable to linkage disequilibrium, but an unknown experimental factor could not be ruled out. Three of the identified cytomegalovirus-associated TCR beta chains were confirmed in vitro to be specific for cytomegalovirus antigens. Sequencing depth was assumed to be roughly uniform across donors in the presence/absence analyses, though that assumption may not hold. A later analysis found that most CMV-associated TCR beta chains appeared HLA-restricted, with HLA associations seemingly driven largely by CMV exposure. Because some donors lacked HLA typing at each locus, the association tests relied only on the typed subset. A further reported finding was that TCR beta sequences accurately predicted the HLA-A and HLA-B alleles for most subjects in the first cohort. A cluster of highly shared sequence variants was judged likely to represent a technical artifact of the sequencing pipeline. An association between a missense DCLRE1C variant and V-gene and J-gene trimming of TCR beta chains was found in a later genetic analysis and replicated in an independent cohort. In a later analysis, over 15,000 TCR beta sequences were associated with specific HLA alleles at a false discovery rate of 0.05. Only TCR beta chains were sequenced in this cohort, and the absence of alpha or paired-chain data limited detectable features. An earlier analysis of 587 of the donors showed that most TCR beta V segments appeared in productive rearrangements either about 87% or about 30% of the time, which broadly matched IMGT annotations. The earlier analysis of around 600 of the donors excluded some 15 rarely observed V segments, including chromosome 9 orphons, because counts were too low. According to a later analysis, TCR association rates differed among HLA loci, with DRB1 alleles showing the most associated TCRs and HLA-C alleles showing the fewest. The only immune exposure information available for the cohort was CMV serostatus. Most TCR sequences were seen in very few donors, while some public TCRs were found in many individuals. In both the original and validation cohorts, the classifier was reported to diagnose cytomegalovirus status with high specificity and sensitivity. Compared with equally common non-associated chains, HLA-associated TCR beta chains in a later analysis were more clonally expanded and had lower generation probabilities. According to the authors, the approach could potentially be generalized to other disease states and immunological phenotypes. When HLA alleles, especially DR and DQ, strongly co-occurred, attributing TCR associations to individual alleles was difficult. The study gave a list of over 150 TCR beta chains associated with cytomegalovirus. Several of the top co-occurrence clusters appeared to be linked to parvovirus B19, influenza, CMV and Epstein-Barr virus, according to a later analysis. A later genetic analysis reported fewer N-insertions in productive TCRs among donors in an Asian-associated ancestry cluster than the approximately 700-donor mean.

Points on this clone: The antigen this receptor binds is unknown. Base qualities are not recorded, but no much larger clone differs from it by a single base.

The method was the immunoSEQ multiplex PCR assay. For the multiplex PCR, a mixture combining 60 forward primers for TCR Vbeta segments and 13 reverse primers for TCR Jbeta segments was used. The CDR3 region of rearranged TCR beta genes was amplified from genomic DNA by a multiplex PCR assay. On the Illumina HiSeq System, the amplified TCR beta libraries were sequenced as 87-base-pair reads. The paper's processing steps were these. Across the 500 to 850 repertoires, a later analysis counted tens of millions of unique TCR beta chains, approximately 10 million of which were shared by at least two donors. Raw reads were error-corrected and collapsed into unique sequences by a nearest-neighbor algorithm in which closely related sequences were merged to remove PCR and sequencing errors. Alignment of CDR3 sequences to IMGT reference sequences was used to assign V, D and J gene segments. For a sequence to be retained, a match of at least six nucleotides was required to both a V gene segment and a J gene segment. A rearrangement was called productive if the CDR3 had no stop codons and remained in frame with V and J, and every other rearrangement was called non-productive. CDR3 was defined by IMGT convention, running from the second conserved V-encoded cysteine to the conserved J-encoded phenylalanine. The earlier analysis of 550 to 650 of the donors excluded any sequence lacking an unambiguous match to a single V gene segment. An earlier analysis of 550 to 650 of the donors classified V segments as functional when productive rearrangements were above 56.7% and as segregating when the standard deviation between donors was above 5%. A statistical classification framework was built for diagnosing cytomegalovirus status from the catalog of TCR beta chain sequences. V and J gene assignment, in a later analysis, came from comparing TCR nucleotide sequences with IMGT/GENE-DB human TR gene sequences. In a later analysis, CDR3 sequences and most-parsimonious VDJ recombination scenarios were assigned using the TCRdist pipeline. In a later analysis, each TCR beta chain was defined by its CDR3 amino acid sequence together with its V-gene family, and reads lacking a unique V-gene family were excluded. To address suspected cross-contamination and a sequencing artifact, a later analysis removed a few hundred highly shared, low-generation-probability nucleotide sequences. For each public chain, a later analysis derived a clonal expansion index from normalized ranks of inferred template counts within each repertoire. A later analysis computed generation probabilities with a VDJ recombination model fitted to out-of-frame rearrangements, and checked the results against IGoR. In a later analysis, TCR-TCR, TCR-HLA and TCR-CMV co-occurrence was scored with hypergeometric tests, and a repertoire-size bias correction was applied to TCR pairs. To estimate false discovery rates, a later analysis permuted the HLA or CMV assignments 20 times. A later analysis grouped co-occurring TCRs with DBSCAN, adding TCRdist sequence similarity when clustering within HLA-allele-positive subsets. Repertoires with fewer than 30,000 or more than 120,000 public chains were left out of co-occurrence clustering, as were four to six repertoires with anomalous nucleotide sharing. Entries here come from immuneACCESS through TCRdb and include only in-frame sequences with V and J called. Some clones fail to appear in such tables; in the studies checked, an unresolved V gene covers under half of the shortfall, and the cause of the remainder is unknown. V, J and clone size were drawn from that table, and D and trimming were deduced from the DNA. In this sample the table shows about 100,000 clones, 65% to 75% of which occur a single time. About 4.3% of the sample rests with the top ten.

This TCR came from a young woman in good health and CMV-seropositive. The sample taken for sequencing was PBMCs.

The CDR3 amino acid sequence is: CASSLKFEGSPLHF. The nucleotide sequence reads as follows: TGTGCCAGCAGCTTGAAGTTTGAGGGTTCACCCCTCCACTTT. The rearranged segments are TRBV5-6 and TRBJ1-6; confidence is insufficient to name the D gene. Between the V and J ends, shortened by 1 base and 9 bases respectively, the junction contains 11 bases. The CDR3 measures 14 amino acids from cysteine to phenylalanine. Only CDR3 DNA is held: 42 bases, read in frame from base 1. CDR1 SGHDT and CDR2 YYEEEE are derived from the germline V gene.